Shown below are 28 T cell receptor beta chains from a single sample sequenced in a study of beta chain features in type 1 diabetes. General study points: For Type 1 diabetes patients, all four CD4+ subsets carried TCRB CDR3s that were moderately but significantly shorter.

Of the isolated RNA, all was reverse transcribed, and so the sequenced material was expressed TCRB transcripts. Assay: immunoSEQ multiplex PCR; the TCRdb copy retains only in-frame clones and omits some. The repertoire includes over 200,000 clones, under 13% of them detected once, and more than 0.015% sits in the top ten. What these receptors recognize is not known. Sequenced sample: naive CD4+ T cells from blood. The receptors come from a man aged 25-45 years with type 1 diabetes.

The table lists this clone with a few counts. This chain joins TRBV18 and TRBJ2-3, with D tentatively TRBD1 (6 bases). Germline lookup yields CDR1 KGHSH and CDR2 LQKENI. CDR3 length: 14 residues. V shed 5 bases and J shed 0 bases, with 9 bases lying between them. CDR3 nucleotide sequence: TGTGCCAGCTCATATGGACAGAGCACAGATACGCAGTATTTT. This encodes CASSYGQSTDTQYF.

CDR3 region: CSANRGNYGYTF. The CDR3 DNA follows: TGCAGCGCAAACAGGGGTAACTATGGCTACACCTTC. The J gene is TRBJ1-2, the V gene TRBV29-1; 7 positions agree with TRBD1. Germline CDR1 is SQVTM and CDR2 is ANQGSEA. This CDR3 contains 12 residues. Trimming cost V 7 bases and J 1 base; bases outside gene matches: 3.

A few counts support this clone. V is TRBV6-5 and J is TRBJ2-1, with unresolved D. Per germline, CDR1 MNHEY and CDR2 SVGAGI. Trimming shortened V by 2 bases and J by 0 bases, and 11 bases separated the two germline ends. The CDR3 length is 16 residues. CDR3 sequence reads: CASSYGQPSSYNEQFF. CDR3 nucleotide sequence: TGTGCCAGCAGTTACGGGCAGCCAAGCTCCTACAATGAGCAGTTCTTC.

V gene TRBV27 combines with J gene TRBJ1-4; 7 nucleotides agree with TRBD1. The germline CDR1 and CDR2 sequences are MNHEY and SMNVEV (reference sequence). The V gene end was trimmed by 7 bases and the J gene end by 8 bases; junction bases not matched to a gene: 10. This CDR3 has 14 residues. The CDR3 bases are TGTGCCAGCACCTCGGGACAGTTAAGCGAAAAACTGTTTTTT. Translating it yields CASTSGQLSEKLFF.

This clone turned up a few times. This sequence joins TRBV7-9 and TRBJ1-2; 10 bases match TRBD1. The V and J ends lost 3 bases and 4 bases, in that order; junction bases with no gene match: 5. CDR1 is SEHNR, CDR2 FQNEAQ, per germline (reference sequence). The CDR3 loop spans 15 amino acids. The CDR3 nucleotides are TGTGCCAGCAGCTTGACAGGGGGCGCGACCTATGGCTACACCTTC. Its protein is CASSLTGGATYGYTF.

The chain couples TRBV5-1 to TRBJ2-7, with a possible D match to TRBD2 (5 bases). The CDR3 extends over 15 amino acids. Looked up from germline, CDR1 is SGHRS and CDR2 is YFSETQ. The ends were cut back, 4 bases at V and 2 bases at J, with 16 bases in the middle. The CDR3 nucleotides read TGCGCCAGCAGCCGAGGCGGGCAGGAGGCCTACGAGCAGTACTTC. Amino acids: CASSRGGQEAYEQYF.

The chain couples TRBV5-1 to TRBJ1-2, with 7 bases fitting TRBD1. V shed 5 bases and J 5 bases; nucleotides not matched to a gene: 3. This CDR3 comprises 12 residues. From germline, CDR1 is SGHRS and CDR2 YFSETQ. DNA of the CDR3: TGCGCCAGCAGTTGGGACAGATATGGCTACACCTTC. Its translation: CASSWDRYGYTF. Based on the CDR3 plus reference TRBV5-1 and TRBJ1-2, the full variable domain is KAGVTQTPRYLIKTRGQQVTLSCSPISGHRSVSWYQQTPGQGLQFLFEYFSETQRNKGNFPGRFSGRQFSNSRSEMNVSTLELGDSALYLCASSWDRYGYTFGSGTRLTVV.

The chain employs TRBV7-9 and TRBJ2-1; D call uncertain. V was shortened by 2 bases and J by 14 bases, with 10 bases between the two germline ends. This CDR3 is 11 amino acids long. Germline CDR1 reads SEHNR; CDR2 reads FQNEAQ (reference sequence). The DNA of the CDR3 is TGTGCCAGCAGCTTAACTATCGCGGAGTTCTTC. This gives the protein CASSLTIAEFF.

For this clone: The sample contains more than one DNA sequence encoding this CDR3. The gene calls are TRBV4-1 and TRBJ2-1, with 9 bases aligning to TRBD2. After removal of 4 bases from V and 4 bases from J, the junction contained 5 bases not matched to a gene. CDR3 length: 15 amino acids. Germline V lookup: CDR1 MGHRA, CDR2 YSYEKL. CDR3 DNA: TGCGCCAGCAGCCCTCTAGCGGGGAGTTACAATGAGCAGTTCTTC. Protein sequence: CASSPLAGSYNEQFF.

Only a few counts were recorded for this clone. This chain links TRBV5-1 with TRBJ2-1; a possible D gene is TRBD1 (6 bases). The germline V and J ends were trimmed by 2 bases and 3 bases, with 12 bases remaining between them. This CDR3 comprises 15 residues. Germline V gene lookup returns CDR1 SGHRS and CDR2 YFSETQ. The CDR3 loop is CASSLQQGNYNEQFF. CDR3 in DNA: TGCGCCAGCAGCTTACAACAGGGTAACTACAATGAGCAGTTCTTC. Full variable domain (rest looked up from reference TRBV5-1 and TRBJ2-1): KAGVTQTPRYLIKTRGQQVTLSCSPISGHRSVSWYQQTPGQGLQFLFEYFSETQRNKGNFPGRFSGRQFSNSRSEMNVSTLELGDSALYLCASSLQQGNYNEQFFGPGTRLTVL.

This clone has just a few counts. The genes are TRBV5-1 and TRBJ1-2; tentatively, D is TRBD1 (5 bases). This CDR3 spans 13 amino acids. Trimming cost V 4 bases and J 4 bases, with 11 bases left between them. Germline CDR1 is SGHRS and CDR2 is YFSETQ. CDR3 nucleotide sequence: TGCGCCAGCAGCCCGGGGGAGCGCTATGGCTACACCTTC. The encoded protein is CASSPGERYGYTF.

J is TRBJ2-4 and V is TRBV7-2, with D perhaps TRBD2 (5 bases). Trimming removed 2 bases from V and 0 bases from J, with 14 bases in between. The CDR3 consists of 17 residues. In germline, CDR1 is SGHTA, CDR2 FQGNSA. DNA of the CDR3: TGTGCCAGCAGCTTAAATTATGGGAGTATAGCCAAAAACATTCAGTACTTC. Its protein product is CASSLNYGSIAKNIQYF.

The chain is built from TRBV18 and TRBJ1-1, with no clear D. Trimming cost V 3 bases and J 10 bases, with 9 bases left between them. CDR3 size: 11 residues. Germline CDR1 reads KGHSH; CDR2 reads LQKENI. The CDR3 is CASSPRNGAFF. The CDR3 DNA reads TGTGCCAGCTCACCCCGTAACGGAGCTTTCTTT.

This clone was observed a handful of times. This rearrangement joins TRBV27 to TRBJ2-5, with unresolved D. V dropped 0 bases and J dropped 2 bases, with 10 bases sitting between them. The CDR3 is made up of 15 amino acids. Germline CDR1 MNHEY, CDR2 SMNVEV (reference sequence). The CDR3 is CASSLSARPQETQYF. The CDR3 nucleotides are TGTGCCAGCAGTTTATCGGCCAGGCCACAAGAGACCCAGTACTTC.

This clone was counted a few times. J is TRBJ1-2 and V is TRBV5-6; D gene ambiguous. This CDR3 contains 13 residues. Between the trimmed V and J ends, which lost 1 base and 2 bases, there was a span of 6 bases. The germline V gene encodes CDR1 SGHDT and CDR2 YYEEEE. CDR3 in DNA: TGTGCCAGCAGCTTGAGCGGAAACTATGGCTACACCTTC. It codes for CASSLSGNYGYTF.

This chain connects TRBV5-1 to TRBJ2-3; 10 bases are a match to TRBD2. After removal of 1 base from V and 2 bases from J, the junction contained 4 bases not matched to a gene. The CDR3 totals 16 residues. Germline CDR1 and CDR2: SGHRS and YFSETQ. The DNA of the CDR3 is TGCGCCAGCAGCTTGAGTGGACTAGCGGTCACAGATACGCAGTATTTT. It is translated as CASSLSGLAVTDTQYF. Based on the CDR3 plus reference TRBV5-1 and TRBJ2-3, the full variable domain is KAGVTQTPRYLIKTRGQQVTLSCSPISGHRSVSWYQQTPGQGLQFLFEYFSETQRNKGNFPGRFSGRQFSNSRSEMNVSTLELGDSALYLCASSLSGLAVTDTQYFGPGTRLTVL.

This clone showed up just a few times. V usage is TRBV7-9 and J usage is TRBJ2-7, with 10 bases matching TRBD1. Germline V lookup: CDR1 SEHNR, CDR2 FQNEAQ (reference sequence). The CDR3 runs to 14 residues. The trim removed 5 bases at V and 2 bases at J, leaving 3 bases unmatched. CDR3 sequence reads: CASSDRGQPYEQYF. The CDR3 DNA is TGTGCCAGCAGCGACAGGGGGCAGCCCTACGAGCAGTACTTC.

The rearrangement uses TRBV29-1 and TRBJ2-5, with 7 nucleotides matching TRBD1. V dropped 4 bases and J dropped 4; count of bases not matched to a gene: 6. There are 13 residues in the CDR3. Germline CDR1 is SQVTM and CDR2 is ANQGSEA. The CDR3 loop is CSVVAGGAETQYF. The CDR3 nucleotides are TGCAGCGTTGTCGCAGGGGGAGCAGAGACCCAGTACTTC. The complete variable domain, with remaining parts taken from reference TRBV29-1 and TRBJ2-5, reads SAVISQKPSRDICQRGTSLTIQCQVDSQVTMMFWYRQQPGQSLTLIATANQGSEATYESGFVIDKFPISRPNLTFSTLTVSNMSPEDSSIYLCSVVAGGAETQYFGPGTRLLVL.

This clone has more than one count but fewer than ten. This sequence joins TRBV18 and TRBJ2-3; D not resolved. Germline V gene sequence: CDR1 KGHSH, CDR2 LQKENI. The ends were cut back, 1 base at V and 6 bases at J, with 8 bases in the middle. The length of the CDR3 is 13 residues. The CDR3 bases are TGTGCCAGCTCACCACAGTCCCGGGATACGCAGTATTTT. The encoded protein is CASSPQSRDTQYF.

This chain links TRBV5-6 with TRBJ2-4; TRBD1 matches 11 bases. Trimming removed 4 bases from V and 4 bases from J; junction bases left unmatched: 4. Germline V lookup: CDR1 SGHDT, CDR2 YYEEEE. The CDR3 consists of 15 residues. CDR3 sequence reads: CASSPRDRGKNIQYF. For the CDR3, the DNA is TGTGCCAGCAGCCCCCGGGACAGGGGGAAAAACATTCAGTACTTC.

In this sample, this clone turned up a few times. The J gene is TRBJ1-4, the V gene TRBV28; D is perhaps TRBD1 (6 bases). CDR1 and CDR2 from the germline V gene are MDHEN and SYDVKM. The CDR3 consists of 12 residues. The V and J ends lost 7 bases and 11 bases respectively, with 14 bases between them. The CDR3 sequence is CASKEGQGKLFF. The CDR3 DNA is TGTGCCAGCAAAGAAGGGCAGGGGAAACTGTTTTTT.

There are a few counts of this clone. CDR3 residues: CSVSSYQETQYF. For the CDR3, the DNA is TGCAGCGTTTCCTCGTACCAAGAGACCCAGTACTTC. The chain joins TRBV29-1 to TRBJ2-5; D unclear. There are 12 residues in the CDR3. Germline V gives CDR1 SQVTM, CDR2 ANQGSEA. With 5 bases removed from V and 0 bases from J, the gap between germline ends came to 7 bases.

The chain has TRBV7-9 and TRBJ2-7; 14 bases agree with TRBD2. This CDR3 has 16 amino acids. V shed 5 bases and J 6 bases; nucleotides not matched to a gene: 9. Per germline, CDR1 SEHNR and CDR2 FQNEAQ (reference sequence). This CDR3 is CASSRSGTSGGTEQYF. In DNA form, the CDR3 reads TGTGCCAGCAGCCGTTCCGGGACTAGCGGGGGAACCGAGCAGTACTTC.

Only a few counts were recorded for this clone. The rearrangement uses TRBV2 and TRBJ2-1; 8 nucleotides match TRBD2. The CDR3 totals 15 residues. V dropped 2 bases and J dropped 3; count of bases not matched to a gene: 3. The germline V gene encodes CDR1 SNHLY and CDR2 FYNNEI. CDR3 DNA: TGTGCCAGCAGTGAAAGAACTAGCGGCTACAATGAGCAGTTCTTC. Amino acid sequence: CASSERTSGYNEQFF.

This clone was seen a few times. The rearrangement uses TRBV6-6 and TRBJ1-2; D is undetermined. CDR3 length: 11 amino acids. V was trimmed by 5 bases and J by 6 bases, leaving 7 bases between them. Germline V gene sequence: CDR1 MNHNY, CDR2 SVGAGI (reference sequence). As DNA, the CDR3 is TGTGCCAGCAGTCAACGGGATGGCTACACCTTC. This codes for CASSQRDGYTF.

This clone has a handful of counts. The chain joins TRBV5-1 to TRBJ2-1; 8 bases agree with TRBD1. The CDR3 is made up of 15 amino acids. CDR1 and CDR2 (germline): SGHRS, YFSETQ. V gave up 4 bases and J gave up 3 bases; unmatched junction bases: 6. CDR3 residues: CASSDPGTGYNEQFF. The DNA of the CDR3 is TGCGCCAGCAGCGATCCCGGGACAGGCTACAATGAGCAGTTCTTC.

A few counts support this clone. CDR3 protein: CASSLGGGETQYF. CDR3 bases: TGTGCCAGCAGCCTAGGGGGGGGAGAGACCCAGTACTTC. This rearrangement joins TRBV9 to TRBJ2-5; tentatively, D is TRBD2 (7 bases). Germline values: CDR1 SGDLS, CDR2 YYNGEE. The CDR3 totals 13 residues. V was trimmed by 4 bases and J by 4 bases, leaving 11 bases between them. The full variable domain, rest sourced from reference TRBV9 and TRBJ2-5, is DSGVTQTPKHLITATGQRVTLRCSPRSGDLSVYWYQQSLDQGLQFLIQYYNGEERAKGNILERFSAQQFPDLHSELNLSSLELGDSALYFCASSLGGGETQYFGPGTRLLVL.

J is TRBJ2-1 and V is TRBV7-9; 7 bases line up with TRBD2. This CDR3 has 13 amino acids. Germline CDR1 is SEHNR and CDR2 is FQNEAQ (reference sequence). V lost 5 bases to trimming and J lost 8 bases; unmatched junction nucleotides: 6. The DNA of the CDR3 is TGTGCCAGCAGCCCCATCGCGGGGGATGAGCAGTTCTTC. It encodes CASSPIAGDEQFF.